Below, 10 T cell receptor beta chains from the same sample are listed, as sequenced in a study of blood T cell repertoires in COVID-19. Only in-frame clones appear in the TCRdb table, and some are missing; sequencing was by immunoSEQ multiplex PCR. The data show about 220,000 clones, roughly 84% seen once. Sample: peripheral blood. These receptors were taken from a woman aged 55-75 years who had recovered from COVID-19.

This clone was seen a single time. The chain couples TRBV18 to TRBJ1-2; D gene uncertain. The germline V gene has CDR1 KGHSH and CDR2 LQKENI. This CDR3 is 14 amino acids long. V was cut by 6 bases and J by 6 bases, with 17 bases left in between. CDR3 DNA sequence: TGTGCCAGCTCCCCAAATTCCGGACTGAATGGCTACACCTTC. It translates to CASSPNSGLNGYTF.

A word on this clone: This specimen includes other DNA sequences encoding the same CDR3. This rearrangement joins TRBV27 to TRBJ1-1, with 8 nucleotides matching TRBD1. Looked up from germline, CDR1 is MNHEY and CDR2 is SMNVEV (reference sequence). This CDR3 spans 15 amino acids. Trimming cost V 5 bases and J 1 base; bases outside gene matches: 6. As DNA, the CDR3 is TGTGCCAGCAGTACAGCCGGGACAGGGAACACTGAAGCTTTCTTT. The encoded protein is CASSTAGTGNTEAFF.

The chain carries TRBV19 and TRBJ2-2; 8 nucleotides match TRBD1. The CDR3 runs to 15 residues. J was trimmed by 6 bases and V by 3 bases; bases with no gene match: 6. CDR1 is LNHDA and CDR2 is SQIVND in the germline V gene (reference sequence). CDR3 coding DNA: TGTGCCAGTAGTATCACAGGGGGTCTAGCCGGGGAGCTGTTTTTT. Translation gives CASSITGGLAGELFF.

Written as DNA, the CDR3 is TGTGCCAGCAGCCAACGGGACAGGGGGCGTTTCGGTGGCTACACCTTC. Residues: CASSQRDRGRFGGYTF. The chain couples TRBV3-1 (or the pseudogene TRBV3-2) to TRBJ1-2, with TRBD1 identical over 12 bases. The CDR3 extends over 16 amino acids. Germline V gives CDR1 LGHDT, CDR2 YNNKEL (reference sequence). Trimming removed 2 bases from V and 7 bases from J; junction bases left unmatched: 8.

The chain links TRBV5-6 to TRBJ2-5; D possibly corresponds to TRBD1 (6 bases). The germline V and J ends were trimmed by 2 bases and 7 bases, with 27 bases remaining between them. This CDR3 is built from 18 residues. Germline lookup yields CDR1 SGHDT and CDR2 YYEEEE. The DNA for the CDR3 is TGTGCCAGCAGCTTCCGGCCTGGGGCAGGGGCTTTAAGAGGGACCCAGTACTTC. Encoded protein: CASSFRPGAGALRGTQYF.

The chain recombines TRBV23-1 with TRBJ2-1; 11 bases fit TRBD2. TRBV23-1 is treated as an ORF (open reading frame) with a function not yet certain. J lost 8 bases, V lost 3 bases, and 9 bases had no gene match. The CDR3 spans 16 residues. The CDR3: CASSHPGLAGGDEQFF. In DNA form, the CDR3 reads TGCGCCAGCAGTCACCCTGGACTAGCGGGTGGGGATGAGCAGTTCTTC.

For the CDR3, the DNA is TGTGCCATCAGCCAACTAGCGGGGGGGCTAGATACGCAGTATTTT. Amino acid sequence: CAISQLAGGLDTQYF. This chain connects TRBV10-3 to TRBJ2-3, with 13 bases fitting TRBD2. The CDR3 runs 15 residues. Per the germline V gene, CDR1 is ENHRY and CDR2 is SYGVKD. V lost 6 bases and J lost 5; bases outside the gene matches: 5.

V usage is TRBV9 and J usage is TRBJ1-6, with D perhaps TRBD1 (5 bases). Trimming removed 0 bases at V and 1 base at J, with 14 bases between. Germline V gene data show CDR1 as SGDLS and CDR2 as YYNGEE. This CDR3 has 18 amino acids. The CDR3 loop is CASSVASGGGSYNSPLHF. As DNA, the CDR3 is TGTGCCAGCAGCGTAGCATCCGGGGGTGGATCCTATAATTCACCCCTCCACTTT.

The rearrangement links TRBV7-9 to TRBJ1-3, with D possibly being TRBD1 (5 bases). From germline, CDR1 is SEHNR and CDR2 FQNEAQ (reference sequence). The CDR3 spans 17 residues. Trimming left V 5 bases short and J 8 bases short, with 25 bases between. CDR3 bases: TGTGCCAGCAGCCCCAACGTGGGCAGCGGGGCCCGTGACACCATATATTTT. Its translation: CASSPNVGSGARDTIYF.

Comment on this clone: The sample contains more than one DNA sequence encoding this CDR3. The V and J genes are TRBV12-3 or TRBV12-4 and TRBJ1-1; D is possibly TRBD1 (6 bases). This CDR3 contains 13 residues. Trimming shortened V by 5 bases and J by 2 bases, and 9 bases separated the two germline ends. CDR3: CASSLQGNTEAFF. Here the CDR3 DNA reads TGTGCCAGCAGTCTACAGGGTAACACTGAAGCTTTCTTT.